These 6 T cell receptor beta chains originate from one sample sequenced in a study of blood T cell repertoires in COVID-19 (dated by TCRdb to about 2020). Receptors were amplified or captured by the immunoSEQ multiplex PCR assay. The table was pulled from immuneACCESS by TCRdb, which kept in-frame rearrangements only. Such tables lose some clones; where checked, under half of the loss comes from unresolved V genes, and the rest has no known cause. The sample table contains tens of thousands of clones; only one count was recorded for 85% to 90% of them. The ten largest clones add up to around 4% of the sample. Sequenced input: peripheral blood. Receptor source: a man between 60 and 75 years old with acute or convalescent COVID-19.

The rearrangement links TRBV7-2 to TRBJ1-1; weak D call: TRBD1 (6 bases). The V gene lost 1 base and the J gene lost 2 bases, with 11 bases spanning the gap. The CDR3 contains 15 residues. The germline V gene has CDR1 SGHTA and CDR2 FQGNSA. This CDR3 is CASSLDAGVNTEAFF. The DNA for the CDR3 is TGTGCCAGCAGCTTAGATGCAGGGGTTAACACTGAAGCTTTCTTT.

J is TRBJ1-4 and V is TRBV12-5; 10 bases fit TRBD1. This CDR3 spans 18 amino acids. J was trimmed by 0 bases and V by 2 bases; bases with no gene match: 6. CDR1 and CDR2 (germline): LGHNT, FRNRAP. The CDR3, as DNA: TGTGCTAGTGGTTTGCTCGGGACAGGGGAGCCAACTAATGAAAAACTGTTTTTT. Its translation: CASGLLGTGEPTNEKLFF.

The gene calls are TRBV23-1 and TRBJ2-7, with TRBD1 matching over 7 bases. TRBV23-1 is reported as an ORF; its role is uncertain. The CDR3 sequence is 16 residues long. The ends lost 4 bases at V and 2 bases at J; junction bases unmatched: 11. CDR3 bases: TGCGCCAGCAGTCTCTACGGGACAGCAACTCCCTACGAGCAGTACTTC. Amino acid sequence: CASSLYGTATPYEQYF.

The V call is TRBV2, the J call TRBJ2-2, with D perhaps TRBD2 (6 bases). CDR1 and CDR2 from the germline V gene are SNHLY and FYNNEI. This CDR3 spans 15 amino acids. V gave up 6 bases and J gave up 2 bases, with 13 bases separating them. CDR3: CASRAGPANTGELFF. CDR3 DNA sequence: TGTGCCAGCAGAGCGGGCCCCGCTAACACCGGGGAGCTGTTTTTT.

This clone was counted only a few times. The DNA for the CDR3 is TGTGCCAGCAGAAAGGCCGGGACAGCCGAAGCTTTCTTT. It specifies CASRKAGTAEAFF. This chain joins TRBV5-5 and TRBJ1-1, with TRBD1 identical over 7 bases. The CDR3 runs 13 residues. V lost 5 bases and J lost 8; bases outside the gene matches: 9. Germline V lookup: CDR1 SGHKS, CDR2 YYEKEE (reference sequence).

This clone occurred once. The CDR3 DNA follows: TGTGCCAGCAGCCAAGCTCGTACAGATACGCAGTATTTT. It encodes CASSQARTDTQYF. V is TRBV3-1 (or the pseudogene TRBV3-2) and J is TRBJ2-3; the D is unclear. CDR1 LGHDT and CDR2 YNNKEL come from the germline V gene (reference sequence). Trimming took 1 base from V and 3 from J, leaving 5 bases between them. The CDR3 consists of 13 residues.